This is a list of T cell receptor beta chains from one sample in a study of T cells in Graves' hyperthyroidism and ophthalmopathy. Using its own MiXCR run on the multiplex PCR reads, TCRdb lists one record per CDR3 protein. Altogether under 350,000 distinct CDR3 sequences are present, 15% to 20% being singletons, with the ten largest covering approximately 60%. The sample taken for sequencing was blood. The receptors derive from a woman in her sixties with Graves' ophthalmopathy. Each CDR3 is given with its conserved first and last residue. D genes are given only for firm matches. Where a row states a size, it is once, few, many or the class of an expanded clone; other rows omit it.

v_gene	d_gene	abundance	j_gene	CDR3aa	CDR3nt
TRBV20-1	TRBD2	few	TRBJ2-7	CSARETSDYEQYF	TGCAGTGCTAGAGAGACTAGCGACTACGAGCAGTACTTC
TRBV9	TRBD2	-	TRBJ2-3	CASSPYRGVAGGTDTQYF	TGTGCCAGCAGCCCTTACAGGGGGGTAGCGGGAGGAACAGATACGCAGTATTTT
TRBV4-1	-	many	TRBJ1-1	CASSYRDMNTEAFF	TGCGCCAGCAGCTACAGGGACATGAACACTGAAGCTTTCTTT
TRBV24-1	TRBD1	many	TRBJ2-5	CATSDPETGQETQYF	TGTGCCACCAGTGATCCGGAGACAGGGCAAGAGACCCAGTACTTC
TRBV13	-	many	TRBJ1-6	CASSSHLGVGVVSPLHF	TGTGCCAGCAGCTCACACCTTGGGGTCGGGGTAGTTTCACCCCTCCACTTT
TRBV27	TRBD2	-	TRBJ2-2	CASSRFGLAGGLTGELFF	TGTGCCAGCAGTCGCTTCGGACTAGCGGGAGGTCTCACCGGGGAGCTGTTTTTT
TRBV18	-	few	TRBJ1-3	CASSPRHPGNTIYF	TGTGCCAGCTCACCACGGCACCCTGGAAACACCATATATTTT
TRBV7-9	-	many	TRBJ2-5	CASSWYQETQYF	TGTGCCAGCTCATGGTACCAAGAGACCCAGTACTTC
TRBV28	TRBD1	many	TRBJ1-2	CASSLDGTGIGYTF	TGTGCCAGCAGTTTGGACGGGACAGGGATAGGCTACACCTTC
TRBV12-3/TRBV12-4	-	many	TRBJ1-2	CASSGPPAPYGYTF	TGTGCCAGCAGCGGCCCTCCGGCACCCTATGGCTACACCTTC